What follows are 24 T cell receptor beta chains derived from one specimen sequenced in a study of CD8+ T cells in alopecia areata listed by TCRdb under 2018. Cells from pooled mouse cutaneous lymph nodes were stained for CD4, CD8alpha, NKG2D, NKG2ACE and other markers and then sorted on a BD Influx. Preparation of the library involved the immunoSEQ multiplex PCR assay. RNA was extracted from all samples and reverse transcribed into cDNA as template for TCR sequencing. TCRdb obtained this table from immuneACCESS and retained in-frame rearrangements with V and J assigned. These tables miss some clones; where compared with another copy, unresolved V genes account for less than half of the shortfall, and the remainder is unexplained. This sample includes approximately 300,000 clones, and none of them was observed just once. The ten largest clones take up 0.9% to 1.5% of the sample. Sequences were obtained from CD4+ T cells sorted from a lymph node. The receptors originated from a C3H/HeJ mouse with alopecia areata. This mouse strain bears the MHC haplotype H2-k.

Of note for this clone: Gene names are mouse gene names. The CDR3 end is not reached by the read, which stops 4 residues before it; the germline J gene fills it in. The rearrangement uses TRBV13-1 and TRBJ2-3, with 8 bases identical to TRBD2. V lost 3 bases and J lost 3; bases outside the gene matches: 3. Per germline, CDR1 NSHNY and CDR2 SYGAGN. The CDR3 sequence is 14 residues long. CDR3: CASSGRGGAETLYF. Partial CDR3 DNA: TGTGCCAGCAGTGGCCGGGGGGGCGCAGAA.

This clone came up a few times. Gene names and germline refer to mouse. The CDR3 end falls 4 residues outside the read, so it is completed with the germline J gene. The chain couples TRBV13-1 to TRBJ1-2, with 9 positions matching TRBD1. The length of the CDR3 is 16 residues. CDR1 and CDR2 from the germline V gene are NSHNY and SYGAGN. The CDR3 is CASSDVRDREPPDYTF. CDR3 DNA, as far as it was read: TGTGCCAGCAGTGATGTCCGGGACAGGGAGCCCCCC.

This clone appeared many times. Mouse gene names apply. The read is 4 residues too short to cover the CDR3 end, so that end is filled in from the germline J gene. This chain connects TRBV13-3 to TRBJ1-2, with D perhaps TRBD1 (5 bases). Per germline, CDR1 NNHDY and CDR2 SYVADS. This CDR3 comprises 13 residues. V lost 4 bases to trimming and J lost 1 base, with 8 bases between them. CDR3 residues: CASSQGQNSDYTF. CDR3 bases read: TGTGCCAGCAGTCAAGGACAAAACTCC.

Note on this clone: Gene names and germline match the mouse. The read is 4 residues too short to cover the CDR3 end, so that end is filled in from the germline J gene. Other DNA sequences from this sample encode an identical CDR3 as well. The rearrangement joins TRBV31 to TRBJ2-7; the match to TRBD2 covers 11 bases. Germline assignment: CDR1 GKSSPN and CDR2 SITVG. This CDR3 has 14 residues. The part of the CDR3 DNA that was read is TGTGCCTGGAGTTCCGGGACTGGGGGATAT. Translation: CAWSSGTGGY. The CDR3 reads in full as CAWSSGTGGYEQYF.

A few counts support this clone. Any gene name here is a mouse gene name. CDR3 sequence reads: CASSDPRGGNYAEQFF. The sequenced CDR3 bases are TGTGCCAGCAGTGACCCCCGGGGGGGTAACTATGCT. The chain has TRBV13-1 and TRBJ2-1; 7 bases align to TRBD2. The read ends 4 residues early relative to the CDR3; the germline J gene fills the gap. The germline V gene has CDR1 NSHNY and CDR2 SYGAGN. V lost 2 bases, J lost 0 bases, and 5 bases stayed unmatched. The CDR3 is 16 residues long.

A few counts support this clone. Here the gene names and germline are mouse. The CDR3 is cut off 4 residues early in the read; its end comes from the germline J gene. V is TRBV19 and J is TRBJ2-3; TRBD1 is a possible D gene (5 bases). CDR1 is FNHDT and CDR2 is SITEND in the germline V gene (reference sequence). Trimming stripped 2 bases from V and 0 bases from J, with 10 bases between. This CDR3 has 15 residues. CDR3 residues: CASSMTVPSAETLYF. The CDR3 bases that were read are TGTGCCAGCAGTATGACAGTTCCTAGTGCAGAA.

Details on this clone: Mouse gene names and germline throughout. The read terminates 4 residues ahead of where the CDR3 ends, so the germline J gene completes it. This chain connects TRBV1 to TRBJ2-3; TRBD2 matches at 10 bases. The CDR3 is 16 residues long. V dropped 3 bases and J dropped 0; count of bases not matched to a gene: 3. Looked up from germline, CDR1 is NSQYPW and CDR2 is LRSPGD (reference sequence). Incomplete CDR3 DNA: TGCACCTGCAGTGCGACGGGACTGGGGAGTGCAGAA. It specifies CTCSATGLGSAE. The whole CDR3 sequence reads CTCSATGLGSAETLYF.

This clone was found a few times. Mouse gene names apply. The CDR3 end is not reached by the read, which stops 3 residues before it; the germline J gene fills it in. The rearrangement links TRBV29 to TRBJ1-6; D perhaps matches TRBD1 (6 bases). TRBJ1-6 is an ORF for which the function is uncertain. The CDR3 runs to 16 residues. CDR1 is MSHET, CDR2 SYDVDS, per germline. Trimming removed 0 bases from V and 6 bases from J, with 12 bases in between. The CDR3 protein is CASSLSRGASNSPLYF. The CDR3 bases that were read are TGTGCTAGCAGTTTATCCAGGGGCGCGAGTAATTCGCCC.

Regarding this clone: The genes are named according to mouse. The read gets to within 4 residues of the CDR3 end, and the germline J gene fills in the rest. Distinct nucleotide sequences in the sample also encode this CDR3. This chain links TRBV19 with TRBJ2-3; 7 bases are a match to TRBD1. V was clipped by 4 bases and J by 1 base; unmatched bases: 3. Germline loops: CDR1 FNHDT, CDR2 SITEND (reference sequence). The CDR3 has 14 residues. The covered CDR3 bases are TGTGCCAGCAGTCGTACAGGGGGTGCAGAA. Its translation is CASSRTGGAE. The whole CDR3 region reads CASSRTGGAETLYF.

A note on this clone: A much larger clonotype is one base distant, so this may be a read error. The gene symbols are mouse symbols. Read data end 4 residues before the CDR3 end; the end is taken from the germline J gene. The chain couples TRBV13-3 to TRBJ2-5, with TRBD1 as a possible D gene (6 bases). The CDR3 spans 13 residues. Trimming took 3 bases from V and 2 from J, leaving 7 bases between them. Germline V gene lookup returns CDR1 NNHDY and CDR2 SYVADS. This CDR3 is CASSGRGQDTQYF. The sequenced CDR3 bases are TGTGCCAGCAGTGGCAGGGGCCAAGAC.

Note on this clone: The germline and genes are mouse ones. The read halts 4 residues ahead of the CDR3 end, with the missing end drawn from the germline J gene. This chain connects TRBV13-1 to TRBJ2-7; no clear D. The V gene's germline CDR1 is NSHNY and CDR2 SYGAGN. This CDR3 comprises 11 residues. CDR3 DNA (partial): TGTGCCAGCAGTTCACAGTAT. This gives the protein CASSSQY. The whole CDR3 protein reads CASSSQYEQYF.

Regarding this clone: Genes here carry mouse names. The read is 4 residues too short to cover the CDR3 end, so that end is filled in from the germline J gene. The chain is built from TRBV13-1 and TRBJ2-3; 8 bases match TRBD2. Germline V gene lookup returns CDR1 NSHNY and CDR2 SYGAGN. CDR3 size: 14 residues. The CDR3 region is CASSDALGGETLYF. Partial CDR3 DNA: TGTGCCAGCAGTGATGCCCTGGGGGGAGAA.

This clone is judged medium-sized. The germline and genes are mouse ones. The read comes to an end 4 residues before the CDR3 does, leaving the germline J gene to fill in the end. The V gene is TRBV31, the J gene TRBJ2-7; D might be TRBD2 (8 bases). Per the germline V gene, CDR1 is GKSSPN and CDR2 is SITVG. This CDR3 has 15 residues. V was pared by 2 bases and J by 0 bases, with 14 bases between. The CDR3 protein is CAWSSRGGASYEQYF. CDR3 DNA (partial): TGTGCCTGGAGTTCCAGGGGGGGCGCCTCCTAT.

Only a few counts were recorded for this clone. Germline and genes: mouse. The CDR3 end is not reached by the read, which stops 4 residues before it; the germline J gene fills it in. The gene calls are TRBV13-1 and TRBJ2-5; D not resolved. The germline gives CDR1 NSHNY, CDR2 SYGAGN. V lost 2 bases and J lost 1, with 5 bases in between. This CDR3 comprises 13 residues. CDR3 sequence reads: CASSDQDQDTQYF. The DNA read from the CDR3 is TGTGCCAGCAGTGACCAGGACCAAGAC.

In this sample, this clone turned up a few times. The germline and genes are mouse ones. The CDR3 is cut off 4 residues early in the read; its end comes from the germline J gene. This chain connects TRBV5 to TRBJ2-5; 7 bases line up with TRBD1. The germline V gene encodes CDR1 LGHNA and CDR2 YNLKQL (reference sequence). V lost 0 bases to trimming and J lost 3 bases; unmatched junction nucleotides: 3. This CDR3 is 15 amino acids long. Incomplete CDR3 DNA: TGTGCCAGCAGCCAAGATGGGGACAGACAAGAC. It yields the protein CASSQDGDRQD. Given in full, the CDR3 is CASSQDGDRQDTQYF.

Comments on this clone: Gene names denote mouse genes. The DNA read from the CDR3 is TGTGCCAGCAGTCTTGGACAGGGGTTCTAT. Translation gives CASSLGQGFY. The entire CDR3 sequence reads CASSLGQGFYEQYF. The chain employs TRBV13-1 and TRBJ2-7; 9 bases agree with TRBD1. The observed sequence ends 4 residues before the CDR3 terminus, with the missing tail filled in from the germline J gene. Trimming took 4 bases from V and 3 from J; bases not matched to a gene: 5. The CDR3 extends over 14 amino acids. CDR1 is NSHNY, CDR2 SYGAGN, per germline.

This clone was detected a few times. The genes are named according to mouse. Read data end 4 residues before the CDR3 end; the end is taken from the germline J gene. Other DNA variants within this sample encode the same CDR3. The chain employs TRBV31 and TRBJ1-1; no firm D call. Germline CDR1 is GKSSPN and CDR2 is SITVG. The CDR3 consists of 13 residues. V was trimmed by 0 bases and J by 1 base, leaving 6 bases between them. The CDR3 spells CAWSLEGNTEVFF. The part of the CDR3 DNA that was read is TGTGCCTGGAGTCTAGAGGGGAACACA.

This clone was detected a few times. Genes and germline come from the mouse. This sample includes further DNA sequences coding for the same CDR3. Incomplete CDR3 DNA: TGTGCCTGGAGCAGGGACAGAACAAACACCGGG. The encoded protein is CAWSRDRTNTG. The CDR3 reads in full as CAWSRDRTNTGQLYF. V gene TRBV31 combines with J gene TRBJ2-2; 7 nucleotides match TRBD1. The read comes to an end 4 residues before the CDR3 does, leaving the germline J gene to fill in the end. The length of the CDR3 is 15 residues. Germline loops: CDR1 GKSSPN, CDR2 SITVG. The trim removed 3 bases at V and 0 bases at J, leaving 4 bases unmatched.

Regarding this clone: Gene names are mouse gene names. The read ends 4 residues shy of where the CDR3 ends; the end is completed using the germline J gene. This chain joins TRBV13-1 and TRBJ2-1, with TRBD2 matching over 7 bases. The CDR3 is 15 residues long. V shed 2 bases and J 4 bases; nucleotides not matched to a gene: 6. Germline values: CDR1 NSHNY, CDR2 SYGAGN. The sequenced part of the CDR3 DNA is TGTGCCAGCAGTGAGCTGGGGGAGGGATATGCT. It yields the protein CASSELGEGYA. The complete CDR3 sequence is CASSELGEGYAEQFF.

This clone has more than one count but fewer than ten. The genes and germline here are from mouse. The CDR3 end is not reached by the read, which stops 4 residues before it; the germline J gene fills it in. The chain uses TRBV13-1 and TRBJ2-2, with 9 bases fitting TRBD1. The germline V gene has CDR1 NSHNY and CDR2 SYGAGN. Trimming cost V 5 bases and J 4 bases; bases outside gene matches: 6. This CDR3 is built from 15 residues. Here the CDR3 reads CASSKTGGSTGQLYF. CDR3 DNA (partial): TGTGCCAGCAGCAAAACAGGGGGCAGCACCGGG.

This clone has a handful of counts. Germline and genes here are mouse. The read stops 4 residues short of the end of the CDR3; the missing end is completed from the germline J gene. The chain has TRBV13-1 and TRBJ2-1; 8 bases agree with TRBD1. The CDR3 has 15 residues. In germline, CDR1 is NSHNY, CDR2 SYGAGN. V dropped 2 bases and J dropped 2; count of bases not matched to a gene: 3. CDR3 bases read: TGTGCCAGCAGTGAGCAGACAGGGGACTATGCT. Encoded protein: CASSEQTGDYA. The CDR3, in full, reads CASSEQTGDYAEQFF.

A few counts support this clone. Genes and germline are mouse. The read falls 4 residues short of the CDR3 end, and the missing part is taken from the germline J gene. The V and J genes are TRBV13-2 and TRBJ2-5, with TRBD1 matching over 7 bases. This CDR3 region has 13 residues. V lost 6 bases to trimming and J lost 1 base; unmatched junction nucleotides: 2. Germline lookup yields CDR1 NNHNN and CDR2 SYGAGS (reference sequence). The sequenced CDR3 bases are TGTGCCAGCGCCGGGACAGACCAAGAC. Amino acid sequence: CASAGTDQD. The CDR3 as a whole reads CASAGTDQDTQYF.

Only a few counts were recorded for this clone. All gene names here are mouse names. The read is 4 residues too short to cover the CDR3 end, so that end is filled in from the germline J gene. Other DNA sequences in the same sample also yield this CDR3. V usage is TRBV5 and J usage is TRBJ2-3; 8 positions agree with TRBD2. Unmatched junction bases numbered 6, after V lost 4 bases and J lost 0 bases. The CDR3 covers 16 residues. Germline V CDR1 and CDR2: LGHNA, YNLKQL (reference sequence). CDR3 amino acids: CASSPRLGPSAETLYF. The sequenced part of the CDR3 DNA is TGTGCCAGCAGCCCCCGACTGGGGCCTAGTGCAGAA.

This clone was found a few times. The listed genes are named as in mouse. The CDR3 end falls 4 residues outside the read, so it is completed with the germline J gene. V and J are TRBV13-1 and TRBJ2-3; tentative D call: TRBD1 (6 bases). The CDR3 contains 14 residues. Germline V lookup: CDR1 NSHNY, CDR2 SYGAGN. CDR3 in amino acids: CASSDAATGETLYF. The sequenced CDR3 bases are TGTGCCAGCAGTGATGCAGCGACAGGAGAA.